Listed here are 3 T cell receptor beta chains from one sample, sequenced in a study of CD8+CD57+ T cells in acquired aplastic anemia. TCR beta VDJ and CDR3 were profiled, and genomic DNA was the template. TCRdb recomputed calls from the reads with MiXCR, one row per CDR3 protein. This sample carries around 180,000 distinct CDR3 sequences, about 60% of them seen once, and the ten largest clones take roughly 42%. The source material was sorted CD4+, CD8+, or CD8+CD57+ T cells (not recorded which) from PBMCs. These receptors came from a human donor in good health.

The chain is built from TRBV24-1 and TRBJ1-2; the D gene is possibly TRBD1 (6 bases). With 3 bases removed from V and 4 bases from J, the gap between germline ends came to 11 bases. The CDR3 is 14 amino acids. Germline values: CDR1 KGHDR, CDR2 SFDVKD. CDR3 in DNA: TGTGCCACCAGTGATCCCAGGACAGCCTATGGCTACACCTTC. Amino acids: CATSDPRTAYGYTF.

The chain couples TRBV7-2 to TRBJ1-6; D may be TRBD1 (6 bases). The CDR3 sequence is 16 residues long. Germline V gene data show CDR1 as SGHTA and CDR2 as FQGNSA. V lost 0 bases and J 8 bases, leaving 14 bases between the germline ends. CDR3 residues: CASSLAPSGVDSPLHF. The CDR3, as DNA: TGTGCCAGCAGCTTAGCGCCTTCAGGGGTGGATTCACCCCTCCACTTT.

The genes are TRBV5-5 and TRBJ2-7, with TRBD1 as a possible D gene (5 bases). This CDR3 is built from 14 residues. V dropped 4 bases and J dropped 1 base, with 12 bases sitting between them. CDR1 and CDR2 (germline): SGHKS, YYEKEE (reference sequence). The chain's CDR3 is CASSMTVDSYEQYF. The CDR3 nucleotides are TGTGCCAGCAGCATGACAGTGGATTCCTACGAGCAGTACTTC.